The T cell receptor beta chain under discussion was sequenced for a study of beta chain features in type 1 diabetes. Findings and caveats of the study: A pattern of fewer insertions and more deletions at VDJ junctions was seen in type 1 diabetes patients. Type 1 diabetes patients had moderately but significantly shorter TCRB CDR3s in all four CD4+ subsets.

CDR1 is SEHNR and CDR2 is FQNEAQ in the germline V gene (reference sequence). The CDR3 covers 14 residues. V was cut by 2 bases and J by 3 bases, with 10 bases left in between. The authors reverse transcribed all of the isolated RNA, so sequencing captured expressed TCRB transcripts. Measured with immunoSEQ multiplex PCR; TCRdb has only the in-frame clones, and not every one. The repertoire holds a few hundred thousand clones, roughly 14% seen once, with roughly 0.015% in the top ten. A note on this clone: Its matching antigen is unknown.

The receptor comes from a young woman with type 1 diabetes. The sequenced material came from naive CD4+ T cells from blood. J is TRBJ1-2 and V is TRBV7-9; the D gene is possibly TRBD1 (5 bases). This CDR3 reads CASSLSGEDYGYTF. In DNA, the CDR3 is TGTGCCAGCAGCTTATCGGGGGAAGACTATGGCTACACCTTC.